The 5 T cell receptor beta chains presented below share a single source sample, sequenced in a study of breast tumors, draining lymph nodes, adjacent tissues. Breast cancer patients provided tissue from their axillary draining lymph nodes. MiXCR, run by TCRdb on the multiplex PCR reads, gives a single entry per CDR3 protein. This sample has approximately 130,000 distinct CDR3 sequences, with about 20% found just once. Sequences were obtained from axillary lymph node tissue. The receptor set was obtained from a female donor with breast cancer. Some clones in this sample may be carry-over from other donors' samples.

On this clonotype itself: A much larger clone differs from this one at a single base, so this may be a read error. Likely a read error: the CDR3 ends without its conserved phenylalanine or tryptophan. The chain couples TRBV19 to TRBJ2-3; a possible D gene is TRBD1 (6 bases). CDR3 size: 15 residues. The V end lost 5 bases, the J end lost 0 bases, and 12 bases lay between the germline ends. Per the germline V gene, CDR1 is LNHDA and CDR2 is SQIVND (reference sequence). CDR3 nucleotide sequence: TGTGCCAGTAGTGCCCTAGGGGGTAGCACAGATACGCAGTATCTT. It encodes CASSALGGSTDTQYL.

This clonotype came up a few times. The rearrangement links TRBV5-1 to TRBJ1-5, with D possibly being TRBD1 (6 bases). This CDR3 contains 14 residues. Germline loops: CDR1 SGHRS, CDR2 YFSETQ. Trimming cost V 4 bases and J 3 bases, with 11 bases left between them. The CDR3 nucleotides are TGCGCCAGCAGCCCCGGGGGGGCCAATCAGCCCCAGCATTTT. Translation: CASSPGGANQPQHF.

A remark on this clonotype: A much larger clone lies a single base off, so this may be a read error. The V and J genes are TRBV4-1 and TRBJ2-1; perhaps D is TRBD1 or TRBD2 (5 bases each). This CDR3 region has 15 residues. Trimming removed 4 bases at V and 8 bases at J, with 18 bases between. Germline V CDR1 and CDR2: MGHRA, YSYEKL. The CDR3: CASSLLDSWDDEQFF. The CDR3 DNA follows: TGCGCCAGCAGCCTGTTGGATAGCTGGGACGATGAGCAGTTCTTC.

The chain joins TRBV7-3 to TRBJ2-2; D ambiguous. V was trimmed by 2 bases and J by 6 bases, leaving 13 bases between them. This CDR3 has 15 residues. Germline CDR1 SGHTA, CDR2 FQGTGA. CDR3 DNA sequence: TGTGCCAGCAGCTTAGCTGCAACCGATGCCGGGGAGCTGTTTTTT. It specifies CASSLAATDAGELFF. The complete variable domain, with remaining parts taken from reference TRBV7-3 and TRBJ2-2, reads GAGVSQTPSNKVTEKGKYVELRCDPISGHTALYWYRQSLGQGPEFLIYFQGTGAADDSGLPNDRFFAVRPEGSVSTLKIQRTERGDSAVYLCASSLAATDAGELFFGEGSRLTVL.

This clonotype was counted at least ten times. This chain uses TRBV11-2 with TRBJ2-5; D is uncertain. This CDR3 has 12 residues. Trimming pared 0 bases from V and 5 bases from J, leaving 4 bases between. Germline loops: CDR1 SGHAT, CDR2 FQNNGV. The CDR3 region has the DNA TGTGCCAGCAGCTTAGACAGGGAGACCCAGTACTTC. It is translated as CASSLDRETQYF.